The present entry profiles one TCR beta chain with its context. The antigen is unknown. What was amplified from RNA transcripts were TCR beta CDR3 regions. TCR CDR3 regions were first amplified by RT-PCR with HTBI primers. TCRdb reprocessed the multiplex PCR reads via MiXCR and lists one record per CDR3 protein. Of roughly 170,000 distinct CDR3 sequences listed, approximately 9% are singletons. The data were taken from a study of T cells in Graves' hyperthyroidism and ophthalmopathy. Study outcomes and limitations: Ophthalmopathy stood apart from stable hyperthyroidism in a 13 V-J model.

Per the germline V gene, CDR1 is MNHNS and CDR2 is SASEGT. The CDR3 is made up of 15 amino acids. Trimming pared 6 bases from V and 1 base from J, leaving 15 bases between. At first hyperthyroidism diagnosis, before any ophthalmopathy symptoms, the blood sample was collected. V usage is TRBV6-1 and J usage is TRBJ1-2; tentative D call: TRBD1 (6 bases). The receptor was derived from a woman aged 18-35 years with Graves' hyperthyroidism that later progressed to Graves' ophthalmopathy. The sample consisted of blood. The CDR3 DNA is TGTGCCAGCAGGCAAGGACAGTTCAATAACTATGGCTACACCTTC. Its protein is CASRQGQFNNYGYTF.